The 13 T cell receptor beta chains below all came from one sample that was sequenced in a study of CD8+ T cells in alopecia areata. It was cDNA, reverse transcribed from extracted RNA, that served as the sequencing template. Generated by immunoSEQ multiplex PCR, the TCRdb table keeps only in-frame clones and is missing some. The sample lists some 120,000 clones, over 60% occurring once. Treatment indicated: oral pan-JAK inhibitor, 5-10 mg twice daily. Sample: CD4+ T cells sorted from blood, taken at week 4, from a patient treated with tofacitinib. The origin of the receptors is a human donor with alopecia areata.

The chain employs TRBV7-9 and TRBJ1-1; D uncertain. Trimming took off 5 bases at V and 4 bases at J, with 8 bases between the two ends. The length of the CDR3 is 12 residues. Germline CDR1 is SEHNR and CDR2 is FQNEAQ (reference sequence). The CDR3 bases are TGTGCCAGCAGCCTCAGGAGCACTGAAGCTTTCTTT. Translation: CASSLRSTEAFF. The full variable domain, with the rest looked up from reference TRBV7-9 and TRBJ1-1, is DTGVSQNPRHKITKRGQNVTFRCDPISEHNRLYWYRQTLGQGPEFLTYFQNEAQLEKSRLLSDRFSAERPKGSFSTLEIQRTEQGDSAMYLCASSLRSTEAFFGQGTRLTVV.

The CDR3 loop is CASSLGSGMETQYF. Written as DNA, the CDR3 is TGTGCCAGCAGCTTAGGGTCAGGGATGGAGACCCAGTACTTC. The chain uses TRBV11-2 and TRBJ2-5, with a tentative D call TRBD1 (5 bases). V was shortened by 1 base and J by 5 bases, with 11 bases between the two germline ends. CDR3 length: 14 amino acids. Germline values: CDR1 SGHAT, CDR2 FQNNGV. The variable domain in full, with the rest retrieved from reference TRBV11-2 and TRBJ2-5, is EAGVAQSPRYKIIEKRQSVAFWCNPISGHATLYWYQQILGQGPKLLIQFQNNGVVDDSQLPKDRFSAERLKGVDSTLKIQPAKLEDSAVYLCASSLGSGMETQYFGPGTRLLVL.

This chain joins TRBV4-1 and TRBJ1-2; D remains ambiguous. CDR3 length: 13 amino acids. Per the germline V gene, CDR1 is MGHRA and CDR2 is YSYEKL. The V gene lost 1 base and the J gene lost 6 bases, with 9 bases spanning the gap. The CDR3 DNA reads TGCGCCAGCAGCCAAGGGCTGAGGGATGGCTACACCTTC. Its protein is CASSQGLRDGYTF.

The chain employs TRBV23-1 and TRBJ2-4; D perhaps matches TRBD1 (5 bases). TRBV23-1 is annotated as an ORF whose role is uncertain. This CDR3 contains 18 residues. V gave up 2 bases and J gave up 0 bases, with 17 bases separating them. The CDR3 nucleotides read TGCGCCAGCAGTCAACTTGGCAGGGCTGTGGTAGCCAAAAACATTCAGTACTTC. This gives the protein CASSQLGRAVVAKNIQYF.

This clone was seen a single time. The chain links TRBV29-1 to TRBJ2-7; 8 nucleotides match TRBD1. The germline CDR1 and CDR2 sequences are SQVTM and ANQGSEA. This CDR3 contains 14 residues. V shed 6 bases, J shed 6 bases, and the junction held 13 bases outside the gene matches. The CDR3 is CSVDNGQGGREQYF. CDR3 nucleotide sequence: TGCAGCGTCGATAACGGACAGGGTGGACGCGAGCAGTACTTC.

In its sample, this clone was seen a few times. CDR3 sequence: CASGRAPHPQYF. For the CDR3, the DNA is TGTGCCAGCGGGCGGGCCCCGCATCCCCAGTACTTC. V gene TRBV25-1 combines with J gene TRBJ2-5, with D possibly TRBD2 on 5 matching bases. The CDR3 runs to 12 residues. The germline V gene encodes CDR1 MGHDK and CDR2 SYGVNS. The V end was cut by 8 bases, the J end by 9 bases, with 16 bases between.

The chain employs TRBV29-1 and TRBJ2-7; D not certain. In germline, CDR1 is SQVTM, CDR2 ANQGSEA. CDR3 length equals 11 residues. The V gene lost 6 bases and the J gene lost 0 bases, with 6 bases spanning the gap. CDR3 region: CSVGYSYEQYF. The DNA for the CDR3 is TGCAGCGTCGGTTACTCCTACGAGCAGTACTTC.

The J gene is TRBJ2-5, the V gene TRBV10-3, with D perhaps given as TRBD1 or TRBD2 (5 bases each). V was pared by 2 bases and J by 2 bases, with 12 bases between. The CDR3 is 15 residues long. Germline CDR1 is ENHRY and CDR2 is SYGVKD. The CDR3 DNA reads as TGTGCCATCAGTGAGGGTCGGGACGGTCAAGAGACCCAGTACTTC. Encoded protein: CAISEGRDGQETQYF.

In this sample, this clone turned up a few times. The chain recombines TRBV6-5 with TRBJ2-7; TRBD1 agrees at 9 bases. After removal of 6 bases from V and 4 bases from J, the junction contained 7 bases not matched to a gene. From germline, CDR1 is MNHEY and CDR2 SVGAGI. This CDR3 has 14 residues. The CDR3 here is CASRRDRVRYEQYF. Here the CDR3 DNA reads TGTGCCAGCAGACGGGACAGGGTACGATACGAGCAGTACTTC.

Concerning this clone itself: Other DNA sequences in this sample translate to the same CDR3. The chain is built from TRBV29-1 and TRBJ2-7; D call uncertain. The CDR3 runs 12 residues. Germline V gives CDR1 SQVTM, CDR2 ANQGSEA. V was clipped by 7 bases and J by 1 base, with 11 bases between them. CDR3 in amino acids: CSGRTDSYEQYF. DNA of the CDR3: TGCAGCGGTCGGACGGATTCCTACGAGCAGTACTTC.

This clone was counted once. J is TRBJ2-5 and V is TRBV4-3; D remains unclear. The V end lost 0 bases, the J end lost 3 bases, and 5 bases lay between the germline ends. Per germline, CDR1 LGHNA and CDR2 YSLEER. The CDR3 contains 13 residues. CDR3 sequence (DNA): TGCGCCAGCAGCCAAGACTGGGAAGAGACCCAGTACTTC. It codes for CASSQDWEETQYF.

The genes are TRBV5-4 and TRBJ2-7; TRBD1 aligns across 9 bases. Germline lookup yields CDR1 SGHNT and CDR2 YYREEE (reference sequence). CDR3 length: 14 amino acids. J gave up 6 bases and V 4 bases, and 8 bases lay outside the gene matches. In DNA form, the CDR3 reads TGTGCCAGCAGCGCCAGACAGGGGGTGGGCGAGCAGTACTTC. Its translation is CASSARQGVGEQYF.

This chain uses TRBV30 with TRBJ1-4, with 7 bases identical to TRBD1. V lost 6 bases, J lost 5 bases, and 6 bases stayed unmatched. The CDR3 runs 13 residues. Germline V lookup: CDR1 GTSNPN, CDR2 SVGIG (reference sequence). The CDR3 loop reads CACPGTDNEKLFF. The DNA for the CDR3 is TGTGCCTGTCCCGGGACAGACAATGAAAAACTGTTTTTT.